This T cell receptor beta chain is from a study of post-analysis software for immune sequencing data. About the study: The disease courses covered relapsing-remitting, secondary progressive and progressive-relapsing multiple sclerosis.

Germline V gene data show CDR1 as LGHDT and CDR2 as YNNKEL (reference sequence). CDR3 size: 16 residues. Trimming cost V 0 bases and J 5 bases, with 15 bases left between them. General observations from the study: TRBV5-6, TRBV5-1 and TRBV20-1 were among several TRBV segments more frequent in patients than controls.

The TCR beta cDNA libraries carried unique molecular identifiers. MiXCR was run by TCRdb on the PCR reads, yielding one entry per CDR3 protein. The sample lists 750,000 to 950,000 distinct CDR3 sequences, more than 45% seen once, with roughly 4.5% in the top ten. This clonotype was counted between two and nine times. Its antigen is unidentified. Sequencing used blood. This chain links TRBV3-1 with TRBJ2-3; D perhaps matches TRBD1 (5 bases). The source is a girl aged 10 to 17 with multiple sclerosis. The CDR3 region has the DNA TGTGCCAGCAGCCAAGATTGGGCAGGGCCAGAAGATACGCAGTATTTT. Translated, it gives CASSQDWAGPEDTQYF.